The next 6 T cell receptor beta chains were all read from a single sample in a study of vaccination effects on CD4 cells after COVID-19. Their antigens are not known. Sequencing used immunoSEQ multiplex PCR; TCRdb keeps in-frame clones, though not all of them. The sample shows 35,000 to 50,000 clones, over 75% of them seen only once. The ViraFEST assay expanded antigen-specific CD4+ T cells with viral peptide pools before sequencing. An approximately 10-day culture period preceded the isolation of CD4+ T cells. The vaccine recipients had no prior SARS-CoV-2 infection, with negative nucleocapsid antibodies. This specimen was CD4+ T cells from PBMCs cultured with HCoV-NL63 spike peptides, taken before COVID-19 vaccination. The receptors here all came from a human donor who received a COVID-19 vaccine.

This clone was picked up a small number of times. The chain uses TRBV10-1 and TRBJ1-1; D is unclear. V was trimmed by 0 bases and J by 2 bases, leaving 7 bases between them. CDR1 is WNHNN, CDR2 SYGVQD, per germline (reference sequence). CDR3 length equals 14 residues. CDR3 in amino acids: CASSESGANTEAFF. CDR3 coding DNA: TGCGCCAGCAGTGAGTCGGGCGCCAACACTGAAGCTTTCTTT.

This rearrangement joins TRBV19 to TRBJ1-1; TRBD1 aligns across 7 bases. V was clipped by 6 bases and J by 0 bases; unmatched bases: 7. The CDR3 loop spans 15 amino acids. CDR1 is LNHDA, CDR2 SQIVND, per germline (reference sequence). For the CDR3, the DNA is TGTGCCAGTAGGACAGGGCCCCTTCTGAACACTGAAGCTTTCTTT. Its translation: CASRTGPLLNTEAFF.

The chain recombines TRBV5-1 with TRBJ2-2, with 8 bases fitting TRBD2. CDR1 SGHRS and CDR2 YFSETQ come from the germline V gene. Trimming took 4 bases from V and 6 from J; bases not matched to a gene: 5. The CDR3 contains 14 residues. CDR3 in amino acids: CASSDPGGPGELFF. CDR3 nucleotide sequence: TGCGCCAGCAGCGACCCGGGGGGGCCCGGGGAGCTGTTTTTT.

The chain employs TRBV7-2 and TRBJ2-1; 9 nucleotides agree with TRBD1. V dropped 3 bases and J dropped 8; count of bases not matched to a gene: 5. The length of the CDR3 is 14 residues. The germline gives CDR1 SGHTA, CDR2 FQGNSA. The CDR3 loop is CASSLGDRVHEQFF. Here the CDR3 DNA reads TGTGCCAGCAGCTTGGGGGACAGGGTGCATGAGCAGTTCTTC.

This clone appeared a few times. CDR3 nucleotide sequence: TGTGCCAGCAGCTACGGACAGGAGAGGCTTTATGGCTACACCTTC. The encoded protein is CASSYGQERLYGYTF. The chain joins TRBV7-3 to TRBJ1-2, with 7 bases identical to TRBD1. The CDR3 spans 15 residues. Germline CDR1 is SGHTA and CDR2 is FQGTGA. J was trimmed by 5 bases and V by 4 bases; bases with no gene match: 10.

CDR3 protein: CASSMDPGNIQYF. Here the CDR3 DNA reads TGTGCCAGCAGCATGGATCCCGGAAACATTCAGTACTTC. V and J are TRBV6-5 and TRBJ2-4; D ambiguous. CDR1 is MNHEY and CDR2 is SVGAGI in the germline V gene. The CDR3 contains 13 residues. Trimming cost V 6 bases and J 6 bases, with 12 bases left between them.